This T cell receptor beta chain was captured by sequencing in a study of OX40 agonist ivuxolimab in advanced cancers. Study information: The drug used for patients, ivuxolimab, was an agonistic anti-OX40 (CD134) antibody.

Germline values: CDR1 SGHRS, CDR2 YFSETQ. V gave up 3 bases and J gave up 4 bases; unmatched junction bases: 6. The CDR3 sequence is 15 residues long. Details on this clone: The antigen is unknown.

General study results and limits: Among T cells, CD8+ cells averaged more expanded clones than CD4+ cells.

The table came from immunoSEQ multiplex PCR; TCRdb's copy has only in-frame clones and leaves some out. The sample shows 75,000 to 100,000 clones, roughly 91% of them seen only once. The receptor was derived from an adult with an advanced solid tumor such as melanoma, head and neck, liver or kidney cancer. The specimen comprised CD4+ or CD8+ T cells sorted from blood, sampled in a trial of the OX40 agonist ivuxolimab. The rearrangement joins TRBV5-1 to TRBJ2-3; TRBD1 matches at 9 bases. CDR3 DNA: TGCGCCAGCAGCTACGGACAGGGGAGCCCAGATACGCAGTATTTT. It specifies CASSYGQGSPDTQYF.